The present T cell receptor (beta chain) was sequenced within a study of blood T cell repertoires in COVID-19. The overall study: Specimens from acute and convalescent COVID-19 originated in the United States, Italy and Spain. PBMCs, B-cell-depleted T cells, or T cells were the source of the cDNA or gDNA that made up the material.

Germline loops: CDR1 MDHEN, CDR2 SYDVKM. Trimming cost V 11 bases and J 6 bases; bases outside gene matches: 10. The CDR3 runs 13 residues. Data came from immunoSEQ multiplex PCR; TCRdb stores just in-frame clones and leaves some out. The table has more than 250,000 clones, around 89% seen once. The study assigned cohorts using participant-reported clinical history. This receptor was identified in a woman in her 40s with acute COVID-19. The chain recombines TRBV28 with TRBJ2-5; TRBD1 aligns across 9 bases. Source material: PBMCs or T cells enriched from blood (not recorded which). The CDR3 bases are TGTGCCCACCAGGGACAGGGAGGGAAGACCCAGTACTTC. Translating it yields CAHQGQGGKTQYF. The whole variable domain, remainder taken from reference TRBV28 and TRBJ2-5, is DVKVTQSSRYLVKRTGEKVFLECVQDMDHENMFWYRQDPGLGLRLIYFSYDVKMKEKGDIPEGYSVSREKKERFSLILESASTNQTSMYLCAHQGQGGKTQYFGPGTRLLVL.